The 27 T cell receptor beta chains in this list originate from one sample, sequenced in a study of blood T cells in healthy people across ages. Alongside a J-beta primer mix, a sample-barcoded 5' primer served in a second PCR lasting roughly 6 to 11 cycles. TCRdb re-analysed the 5' RACE reads in MiXCR, keeping a single row per CDR3 protein. The profile shows roughly 900,000 distinct CDR3 sequences, roughly 43% of them singletons. Sequencing was performed on blood. These receptors were taken from a man younger than 45 in good health.

In its sample, this clonotype was seen a few times. The genes are TRBV7-2 and TRBJ2-3, with D possibly being TRBD1 (6 bases). Looked up from germline, CDR1 is SGHTA and CDR2 is FQGNSA. This CDR3 comprises 13 residues. V lost 5 bases, J lost 5 bases, and 11 bases lay in between. The CDR3 loop is CASSSQGQDTQYF. CDR3 bases: TGTGCCAGCAGCAGTCAGGGACAAGATACGCAGTATTTT.

The chain uses TRBV4-3 and TRBJ2-4, with 9 bases aligning to TRBD1. The tail of the sequence fits TRBJ2-7 better, so the J call may be wrong. The CDR3 runs 15 residues. CDR1 is LGHNA and CDR2 is YSLEER in the germline V gene. The CDR3 DNA follows: TGCGCCAGCAGCTTCACGACAGGGGGAAGCTACGAGCAGTACTTC. As protein: CASSFTTGGSYEQYF.

This clonotype came up a few times. The rearrangement links TRBV5-1 to TRBJ2-1, with unresolved D. Trimming took 2 bases from V and 2 from J, leaving 5 bases between them. Per the germline V gene, CDR1 is SGHRS and CDR2 is YFSETQ. The CDR3 runs to 13 residues. The CDR3 protein is CASSFDPYNEQFF. In DNA form, the CDR3 reads TGCGCCAGCAGCTTTGACCCCTACAATGAGCAGTTCTTC.

The gene calls are TRBV5-1 and TRBJ1-2; perhaps TRBD1 as D (5 bases). V was clipped by 0 bases and J by 3 bases, with 12 bases between them. Germline V CDR1 and CDR2: SGHRS, YFSETQ. The CDR3 is 15 amino acids. CDR3 residues: CASSLVMGRDYGYTF. The DNA for the CDR3 is TGCGCCAGCAGCTTGGTTATGGGGCGGGACTATGGCTACACCTTC.

This clonotype was counted between two and nine times. The chain joins TRBV20-1 to TRBJ2-1; weak D call: TRBD1 (7 bases). CDR1 is DFQATT, CDR2 SNEGSKA, per germline (reference sequence). The CDR3 runs 15 residues. With 6 bases removed from V and 4 bases from J, the gap between germline ends came to 19 bases. CDR3 in amino acids: CSARGETGSYNEQFF. The CDR3 DNA sequence: TGCAGTGCCAGGGGGGAGACAGGGTCTTACAATGAGCAGTTCTTC.

This clonotype has just a few counts. The rearrangement joins TRBV6-4 to TRBJ1-2; 8 nucleotides line up with TRBD1. Trimming took 4 bases from V and 6 from J; bases not matched to a gene: 4. Germline lookup yields CDR1 MRHNA and CDR2 SNTAGT. This CDR3 region has 13 residues. In nucleotides, the CDR3 is TGTGCCAGCAGTGTCGACAGGGGAGATGGCTACACCTTC. It yields the protein CASSVDRGDGYTF.

J is TRBJ2-3 and V is TRBV4-1; no reliable D call. The germline V gene has CDR1 MGHRA and CDR2 YSYEKL. The germline V and J ends were trimmed by 1 base and 0 bases, with 8 bases remaining between them. The CDR3 is made up of 15 amino acids. As DNA, the CDR3 is TGCGCCAGCAGCCAAGGGGTCAGGAGCACAGATACGCAGTATTTT. The encoded protein is CASSQGVRSTDTQYF.

The chain has TRBV20-1 and TRBJ2-1; the match to TRBD2 covers 7 bases. CDR3 length equals 13 residues. Losses at the gene ends were 3 bases for V and 9 bases for J; bases not matched to a gene: 8. Germline assignment: CDR1 DFQATT and CDR2 SNEGSKA (reference sequence). For the CDR3, the DNA is TGCAGTGCTAGTGGGGGGGATTCCGGTGAGCAGTTCTTC. This translates into CSASGGDSGEQFF.

This clonotype turned up a few times. V and J are TRBV3-1 and TRBJ2-5; D is unclear. The germline gives CDR1 LGHDT, CDR2 YNNKEL (reference sequence). The CDR3 has 15 residues. V dropped 0 bases and J dropped 3 bases, with 11 bases sitting between them. The CDR3 protein is CASSQDGRPEETQYF. The DNA of the CDR3 is TGTGCCAGCAGCCAAGACGGCAGACCAGAAGAGACCCAGTACTTC.

The sample holds a few counts of this clonotype. The CDR3 here is CASSPSPGISYEQYF. For the CDR3, the DNA is TGTGCCAGCAGCCCTTCCCCCGGCATTTCCTACGAGCAGTACTTC. This chain links TRBV9 with TRBJ2-7; D gene uncertain. V was pared by 4 bases and J by 1 base, with 15 bases between. Germline V gene lookup returns CDR1 SGDLS and CDR2 YYNGEE. The CDR3 is 15 residues long.

This clonotype was observed a few times. This chain joins TRBV7-2 and TRBJ1-5, with no clear D. Between the trimmed V and J ends, which lost 5 bases and 7 bases, there was a span of 9 bases. The CDR3 contains 12 residues. Germline CDR1 is SGHTA and CDR2 is FQGNSA. The CDR3 coding sequence is TGTGCCAGCAGCGCCAGAGGGCAGCCCCAGCATTTT. Protein sequence: CASSARGQPQHF.

This rearrangement joins TRBV10-3 to TRBJ2-1; TRBD2 is a possible D gene (5 bases). CDR1 is ENHRY and CDR2 is SYGVKD in the germline V gene. Trimming pared 11 bases from V and 6 bases from J, leaving 14 bases between. The CDR3 has 12 residues. The CDR3 nucleotides read TGTGCCGGGAGCGGACCCTCCAATGAGCAGTTCTTC. This codes for CAGSGPSNEQFF.

The chain carries TRBV9 and TRBJ1-1; TRBD1 aligns across 7 bases. J gave up 4 bases and V 3 bases, and 9 bases lay outside the gene matches. This CDR3 has 15 residues. Per germline, CDR1 SGDLS and CDR2 YYNGEE. This CDR3 reads CASSGRQGYGTEAFF. In DNA form, the CDR3 reads TGTGCCAGCAGCGGAAGACAGGGATATGGCACTGAAGCTTTCTTT. The whole variable domain, remainder taken from reference TRBV9 and TRBJ1-1, is DSGVTQTPKHLITATGQRVTLRCSPRSGDLSVYWYQQSLDQGLQFLIQYYNGEERAKGNILERFSAQQFPDLHSELNLSSLELGDSALYFCASSGRQGYGTEAFFGQGTRLTVV.

The chain links TRBV20-1 to TRBJ2-1; D is perhaps TRBD2 (6 bases). The DNA end favors TRBJ2-7, so the J call may be wrong. The CDR3 is 16 amino acids. Germline CDR1 DFQATT, CDR2 SNEGSKA (reference sequence). The CDR3, as DNA: TGCAGTGCTAGAGATGGAGGGGTAGCATCCTACAATGAGCAGTACTTC. This codes for CSARDGGVASYNEQYF.

The chain is built from TRBV5-1 and TRBJ2-3; D is ambiguous. Trimming took off 4 bases at V and 4 bases at J, with 10 bases between the two ends. This CDR3 spans 13 amino acids. Germline CDR1 is SGHRS and CDR2 is YFSETQ. DNA of the CDR3: TGCGCCAGCAGCCCGAAAAGGGCAGATACGCAGTATTTT. Translated: CASSPKRADTQYF.

This chain uses TRBV11-2 with TRBJ1-5, with 8 bases identical to TRBD1. This CDR3 is built from 17 residues. Germline CDR1 reads SGHAT; CDR2 reads FQNNGV. The V and J ends lost 1 base and 1 base, in that order; junction bases with no gene match: 6. The DNA for the CDR3 is TGTGCCAGCAGCTTAGGGGACAGGCGGGAAAGCAATCAGCCCCAGCATTTT. This sequence encodes CASSLGDRRESNQPQHF.

The sample holds a few counts of this clonotype. The gene calls are TRBV29-1 and TRBJ2-1; 9 nucleotides line up with TRBD1. The CDR3 is 13 amino acids. V gave up 7 bases and J gave up 7 bases; unmatched junction bases: 8. Germline V lookup: CDR1 SQVTM, CDR2 ANQGSEA. The CDR3 DNA follows: TGCAGCGCCGGTCCCGGGACAGGGAATGAGCAGTTCTTC. Protein: CSAGPGTGNEQFF.

This clonotype was recorded many times. The rearrangement joins TRBV7-2 to TRBJ2-1; a possible D gene is TRBD2 (6 bases). Germline V gene sequence: CDR1 SGHTA, CDR2 FQGNSA. V dropped 2 bases and J dropped 6 bases, with 8 bases sitting between them. This CDR3 spans 13 amino acids. CDR3 region: CASSLRDFNEQFF. The CDR3 nucleotides are TGTGCCAGCAGCTTAAGGGACTTCAATGAGCAGTTCTTC.

The chain is built from TRBV7-2 and TRBJ2-7; tentatively, D is TRBD1 or TRBD2 (5 bases each). Germline CDR1 and CDR2: SGHTA and FQGNSA. CDR3 length equals 12 residues. Trimming removed 5 bases from V and 5 bases from J, with 10 bases in between. CDR3 region: CASSVLGDEQYF. In DNA, the CDR3 is TGTGCCAGCAGCGTACTAGGGGACGAGCAGTACTTC.

This clonotype showed up just a few times. The rearrangement uses TRBV11-2 and TRBJ2-1; a possible D gene is TRBD1 (6 bases). This CDR3 contains 14 residues. V lost 0 bases, J lost 7 bases, and 10 bases lay in between. Germline V gives CDR1 SGHAT, CDR2 FQNNGV. Here the CDR3 reads CASSLDIRGNEQFF. In nucleotides, the CDR3 is TGTGCCAGCAGCTTAGACATCAGGGGTAATGAGCAGTTCTTC.

The rearrangement uses TRBV6-6 and TRBJ2-1, with D possibly being TRBD1 (6 bases). With 7 bases removed from V and 8 bases from J, the gap between germline ends came to 24 bases. CDR1 and CDR2 (germline): MNHNY, SVGAGI (reference sequence). The CDR3 spans 16 residues. The CDR3 sequence: CASIGAGAIIGHEQFF. For the CDR3, the DNA is TGTGCCAGCATTGGGGCAGGGGCTATTATTGGGCATGAGCAGTTCTTC.

The chain links TRBV20-1 to TRBJ2-4, with D unclear. Germline V gives CDR1 DFQATT, CDR2 SNEGSKA (reference sequence). With 5 bases removed from V and 5 bases from J, the gap between germline ends came to 13 bases. The CDR3 is 13 amino acids. CDR3 in DNA: TGCAGTGCTCTATCTGACCGGCAAAACATTCAGTACTTC. Protein product: CSALSDRQNIQYF.

The rearrangement uses TRBV4-3 and TRBJ2-3; 13 positions match TRBD2. This CDR3 has 18 residues. Looked up from germline, CDR1 is LGHNA and CDR2 is YSLEER. Germline trimming cut 4 bases from V and 0 bases from J; bases unmatched to any gene: 7. The CDR3 coding sequence is TGCGCCAGCAGCCTAATAGGGACTAGCGGGACTAGCACAGATACGCAGTATTTT. Encoded protein: CASSLIGTSGTSTDTQYF.

The CDR3 nucleotides read TGCAGTGCTAGAGGGGGGGGGGCGTCAACTGAAGCTTTCTTT. Its protein product is CSARGGGASTEAFF. The rearrangement links TRBV20-1 to TRBJ1-1; D may be TRBD1 (6 bases). V lost 1 base, J lost 5 bases, and 14 bases lay in between. This CDR3 is 14 amino acids long. Germline lookup yields CDR1 DFQATT and CDR2 SNEGSKA (reference sequence).

The table lists this clonotype with a few counts. The chain recombines TRBV4-3 with TRBJ2-7; the D call may be TRBD1 or TRBD2 (5 bases each). V dropped 2 bases and J dropped 2 bases, with 13 bases sitting between them. Per the germline V gene, CDR1 is LGHNA and CDR2 is YSLEER. The CDR3 sequence is 15 residues long. In DNA, the CDR3 is TGCGCCAGCAGCCAAAAAAAATGGGGACCCTACGAGCAGTACTTC. Protein sequence: CASSQKKWGPYEQYF.

The chain recombines TRBV6-1 with TRBJ2-2, with D unresolved. CDR1 and CDR2 (germline): MNHNS, SASEGT. V was shortened by 5 bases and J by 6 bases, with 16 bases between the two germline ends. The CDR3 is 15 amino acids. CDR3 sequence reads: CASSITSGAAGELFF. As DNA, the CDR3 is TGTGCCAGCAGTATAACCTCGGGCGCGGCCGGGGAGCTGTTTTTT.

The chain couples TRBV2 to TRBJ2-1; tentative D call: TRBD1 (5 bases). The V gene's germline CDR1 is SNHLY and CDR2 FYNNEI. CDR3 length equals 14 residues. V was trimmed by 10 bases and J by 3 bases, leaving 16 bases between them. CDR3: CATFAGFGYNEQFF. CDR3 coding DNA: TGTGCCACGTTTGCAGGGTTCGGCTACAATGAGCAGTTCTTC.